A selection of T cell receptor beta chains follows, all from one sample in a study of T-cell memory formation after mild COVID-19. TCRdb re-derived calls from the 5' RACE reads in MiXCR, one entry per CDR3 protein. The table records 120,000 to 150,000 distinct CDR3 sequences, 11% to 15% of them present only once. The material sequenced was PBMCs or a T cell subset sorted from them (not recorded which). The receptors come from an adult woman who had mild COVID-19 (a few samples of this study predate the infection). Cell type and time point are not known. The CDR3 runs from the conserved cysteine through the conserved F or W. D genes are given only for firm matches.

cdr3_length	d_call	v_call	j_call	cdr3_aa
13	-	TRBV4-1	TRBJ1-4	CASTGRRHEKLFF
12	-	TRBV21-1	TRBJ1-4	CASSKGQGLLFF
15	-	TRBV6-2/TRBV6-3	TRBJ1-1	CASSYRRHPSTEAFF
12	-	TRBV28	TRBJ2-3	CASSLQADTQYF
18	TRBD2	TRBV7-2	TRBJ2-3	CASSLEPLYSGNTDTQYF
16	-	TRBV12-3/TRBV12-4	TRBJ2-5	CASSPGTLTNQETQYF
17	TRBD2	TRBV25-1	TRBJ2-2	CASSESGLAPNTGELFF
15	-	TRBV6-5	TRBJ2-1	CASPLRGRGYNEQFF
18	TRBD2	TRBV9	TRBJ2-2	CASSVGGLVKSNTGELFF
15	-	TRBV28	TRBJ2-3	CASRLDDISTDTQYF
13	-	TRBV20-1	TRBJ1-1	CSARTTGNTEAFF
13	-	TRBV24-1	TRBJ2-7	CATSDLQGREQYF
12	-	TRBV15	TRBJ1-1	CATRQLNTEAFF
15	TRBD2	TRBV6-2/TRBV6-3	TRBJ2-3	CASSFGTSTTDTQYF
17	TRBD1	TRBV7-8	TRBJ2-4	CASSLAALGTGGNIQYF
14	-	TRBV29-1	TRBJ2-3	CSASPPPTTDTQYF
15	TRBD2	TRBV19	TRBJ2-1	CASSTAAGGPYEQFF
16	-	TRBV2	TRBJ2-3	CASRWGVTISTDTQYF
16	TRBD2	TRBV4-2	TRBJ2-1	CASSQVLLAGLNEQFF
13	-	TRBV20-1	TRBJ1-6	CSARLSQNSPLHF
14	-	TRBV12-3/TRBV12-4	TRBJ1-6	CASSRFYDNSPLHF
15	TRBD2	TRBV15	TRBJ2-1	CATSRDRGVVNEQFF
17	-	TRBV24-1	TRBJ2-6	CATSDIDTNSGANVLTF
16	-	TRBV4-3	TRBJ2-3	CASSQGWDTYTDTQYF
14	-	TRBV6-5	TRBJ1-1	CASSQLNKNTEAFF
12	TRBD1	TRBV13	TRBJ2-7	CASSQGAWEQYF
18	-	TRBV12-3/TRBV12-4	TRBJ2-2	CASSSISMETAGTGELFF
16	TRBD2	TRBV11-2	TRBJ2-1	CASSLVTSGPRHEQFF
16	TRBD2	TRBV5-8	TRBJ2-1	CASSLVSAGGYNEQFF
14	TRBD1	TRBV12-3/TRBV12-4	TRBJ1-2	CASKATGGWYGYTF
16	-	TRBV6-6	TRBJ2-7	CASSYPSQGGTYEQYF
17	-	TRBV24-1	TRBJ2-5	CATSVLESGGIVETQYF
15	TRBD1	TRBV4-1	TRBJ2-1	CASSPRQGTYNEQFF
14	-	TRBV27	TRBJ2-3	CASSFGDGTDTQYF
14	-	TRBV7-6	TRBJ2-7	CASSLGASDYEQYF
14	TRBD1	TRBV4-3	TRBJ2-7	CASSPGGNPYEQYF
17	-	TRBV4-2	TRBJ2-2	CASSQDSGLQNTGELFF
13	-	TRBV14	TRBJ2-7	CASSRGRYYEQYF
11	-	TRBV5-1	TRBJ1-1	CASSLGTEAFF
16	-	TRBV11-3	TRBJ2-2	CASSYRDSPNTGELFF
13	-	TRBV29-1	TRBJ2-7	CSVGTGQSYEQYF
17	TRBD2	TRBV24-1	TRBJ2-3	CATSETPSGSSTDTQYF